The source of this T cell receptor beta chain is a study of blood T cell repertoires in COVID-19. Study-wide context: The analysed material was cDNA or gDNA that came from T cells, B-cell-depleted T cells, or PBMCs.

Original handling: Estimation of nucleated cell counts relied on the amplification of reference gene primers. Only in-frame clones appear in the TCRdb table, and some are missing; sequencing was by immunoSEQ multiplex PCR. V and J calls and clone size come straight from that table; D and trimming were deduced from the DNA. The repertoire holds around 70,000 clones, with 80% to 85% as singletons. This clone was counted between two and nine times. The junction departs from germline at one end; a sequencing error may be responsible. CDR1 is LNHDA, CDR2 SQIVND, per germline (reference sequence). This CDR3 is built from 12 residues.

The clonotype originates from a woman in her sixties with acute or convalescent COVID-19. The chain has TRBV19 and TRBJ1-5, with TRBD1 identical over 10 bases. The material sequenced was peripheral blood. DNA for the CDR3: TGCGGGGCCGGGACAGGGGTTCAGCCCCAGCATTTT. Translation gives CGAGTGVQPQHF.